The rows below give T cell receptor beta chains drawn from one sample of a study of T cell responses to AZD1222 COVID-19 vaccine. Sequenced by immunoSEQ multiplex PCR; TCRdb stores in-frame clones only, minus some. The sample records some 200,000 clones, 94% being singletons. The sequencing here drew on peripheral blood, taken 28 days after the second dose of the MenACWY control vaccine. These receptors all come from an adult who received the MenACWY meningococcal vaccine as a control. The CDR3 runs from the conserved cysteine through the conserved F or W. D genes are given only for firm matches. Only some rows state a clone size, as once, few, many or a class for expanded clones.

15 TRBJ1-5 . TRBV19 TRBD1 CASRGQGASGQPQHF TGTGCCAGTAGGGGACAGGGGGCGTCCGGGCAGCCCCAGCATTTT
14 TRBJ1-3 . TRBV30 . CAWSGRGSGNTIYF TGTGCCTGGAGCGGGAGAGGCTCTGGAAACACCATATATTTT
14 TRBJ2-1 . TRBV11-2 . CASSLMASYNEQFF TGTGCCAGCAGCTTAATGGCCAGTTACAATGAGCAGTTCTTC
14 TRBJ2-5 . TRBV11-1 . CASSYLGSQETQYF TGTGCCAGCTCCTATCTAGGATCCCAAGAGACCCAGTACTTC
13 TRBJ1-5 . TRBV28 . CASSSNSNQPQHF TGTGCCAGCAGTTCGAATAGCAATCAGCCCCAGCATTTT
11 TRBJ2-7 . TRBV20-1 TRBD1 CSASETGVRYF TGCAGTGCTAGTGAGACAGGGGTTCGGTACTTC
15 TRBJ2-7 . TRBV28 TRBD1 CASLIEGQGSYEQYF TGTGCCAGTCTGATCGAGGGACAGGGCTCCTACGAGCAGTACTTC
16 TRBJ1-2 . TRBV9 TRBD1 CASSVALPTGMNGYTF TGTGCCAGCAGCGTAGCCTTACCGACAGGGATGAATGGCTACACCTTC
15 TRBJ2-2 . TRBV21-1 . CASRTPGGNTGELFF TGTGCCAGCAGAACCCCTGGCGGAAACACCGGGGAGCTGTTTTTT
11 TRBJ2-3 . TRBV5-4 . CASSFGDTQYF TGTGCCAGCAGCTTCGGGGATACGCAGTATTTT
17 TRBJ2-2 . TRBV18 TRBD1 CASSPKGQGANTGELFF TGTGCCAGCTCACCTAAAGGACAGGGAGCAAACACCGGGGAGCTGTTTTTT
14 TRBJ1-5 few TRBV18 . CASSQETGFQPQHF TGTGCCAGCTCACAAGAAACAGGGTTCCAGCCCCAGCATTTT
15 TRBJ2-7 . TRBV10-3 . CAITPQSGSSYEQYF TGTGCCATCACGCCTCAAAGCGGGTCGTCCTACGAGCAGTACTTC
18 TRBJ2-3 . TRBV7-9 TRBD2 CASSLSREGAGRTDTQYF TGTGCCAGCAGCTTATCGCGGGAGGGGGCTGGGCGCACAGATACGCAGTATTTT
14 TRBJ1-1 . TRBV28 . CASSLQDRLTEAFF TGTGCCAGCAGTTTGCAGGACCGGTTAACTGAAGCTTTCTTT
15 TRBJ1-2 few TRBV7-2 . CASSLDAGAAGGYTF TGTGCCAGCAGCTTAGATGCGGGGGCGGCTGGTGGCTACACCTTC
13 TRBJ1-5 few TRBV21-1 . CASSSHSLDPQHF TGTGCCAGCAGCAGCCACAGCCTAGATCCCCAGCATTTT
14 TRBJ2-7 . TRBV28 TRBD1 CASSQQGAHNEQYF TGTGCCAGCAGTCAACAGGGGGCGCACAACGAGCAGTACTTC
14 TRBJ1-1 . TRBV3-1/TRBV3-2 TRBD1 CASNSGQGNTEAFF TGTGCCAGCAACTCGGGACAGGGGAACACTGAAGCTTTCTTT
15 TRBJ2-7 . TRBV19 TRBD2 CASRTRSSGGGEQYF TGTGCCAGTAGAACCCGGTCTAGCGGTGGGGGTGAGCAGTACTTC
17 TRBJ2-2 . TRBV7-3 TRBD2 CASSLRTGGSGPGELFF TGTGCCAGCAGCTTAAGGACCGGGGGGTCTGGACCCGGGGAGCTGTTTTTT
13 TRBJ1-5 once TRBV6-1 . CASSDSWDQPQHF TGTGCCAGCAGTGATTCGTGGGATCAGCCCCAGCATTTT
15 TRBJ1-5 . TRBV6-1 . CASSEPGASNQPQHF TGTGCCAGCAGTGAACCAGGGGCTAGCAATCAGCCCCAGCATTTT
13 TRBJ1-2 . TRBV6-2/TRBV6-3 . CASGWSINYGYTF TGTGCCAGCGGTTGGAGTATTAACTATGGCTACACCTTC
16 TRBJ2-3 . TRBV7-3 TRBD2 CASSSGTSGRTDTQYF TGTGCCAGCAGCTCGGGGACTAGCGGGAGGACAGATACGCAGTATTTT
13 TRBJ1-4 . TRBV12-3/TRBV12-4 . CASSLHENWRLFF TGTGCCAGCAGTTTGCATGAAAATTGGAGACTGTTTTTT
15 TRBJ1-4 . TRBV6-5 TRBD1 CASSGLGQDNEKLFF TGTGCCAGCAGCGGCCTGGGACAGGATAATGAAAAACTGTTTTTT
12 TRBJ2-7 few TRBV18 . CASSPASYEQYF TGTGCCAGCTCCCCGGCAAGCTACGAGCAGTACTTC
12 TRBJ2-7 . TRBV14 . CASSQGTGEQYF TGTGCCAGCAGCCAAGGGACGGGAGAGCAGTACTTC
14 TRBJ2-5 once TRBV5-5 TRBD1 CASSWTGLQETQYF TGTGCCAGCAGCTGGACAGGGCTCCAAGAGACCCAGTACTTC
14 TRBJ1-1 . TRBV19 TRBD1 CASRTGVRNTEAFF TGTGCCAGTAGAACAGGGGTGCGGAACACTGAAGCTTTCTTT
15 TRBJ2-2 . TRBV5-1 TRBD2 CASSLRTSGTGELFF TGCGCCAGCAGCTTACGGACTAGCGGCACCGGGGAGCTGTTTTTT
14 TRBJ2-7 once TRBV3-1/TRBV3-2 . CASSQGGPNYEQYF TGTGCCAGCAGCCAAGGGGGCCCGAACTACGAGCAGTACTTC
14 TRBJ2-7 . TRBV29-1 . CSVEGGEGIYEQYF TGCAGCGTTGAAGGGGGCGAGGGTATCTACGAGCAGTACTTC
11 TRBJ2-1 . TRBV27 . CATYRGGEQFF TGTGCCACCTATAGGGGGGGAGAGCAGTTCTTC
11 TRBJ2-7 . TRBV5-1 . CASTGNREQYF TGCGCCAGCACCGGGAATCGGGAGCAGTACTTC
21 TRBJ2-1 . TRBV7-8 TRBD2 CASSLGRLAGEKGNSYNEQFF TGTGCCAGCAGCTTAGGCCGACTAGCGGGAGAAAAGGGAAACTCCTACAATGAGCAGTTCTTC
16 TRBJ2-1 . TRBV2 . CASNSYPGPDYNEQFF TGTGCCAGCAATTCCTATCCGGGACCCGACTACAATGAGCAGTTCTTC
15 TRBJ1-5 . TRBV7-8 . CASSEVGSSNQPQHF TGTGCCAGCAGCGAGGTGGGCAGTAGCAATCAGCCCCAGCATTTT
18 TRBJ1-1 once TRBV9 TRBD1 CASSVTVTDRGPGTEAFF TGTGCCAGCAGCGTTACCGTGACGGACAGGGGGCCCGGCACTGAAGCTTTCTTT
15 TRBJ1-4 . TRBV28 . CASSTSQGINEKLFF TGTGCCAGCAGCACATCACAGGGTATTAATGAAAAACTGTTTTTT
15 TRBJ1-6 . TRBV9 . CASSGGSSYNSPLHF TGTGCCAGCAGCGGAGGCAGCTCCTATAATTCACCCCTCCACTTT
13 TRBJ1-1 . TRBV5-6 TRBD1 CASSFRRGPEAFF TGTGCCAGCAGCTTCCGTAGGGGGCCTGAAGCTTTCTTT
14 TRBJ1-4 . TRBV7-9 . CASSLAGREEKLFF TGTGCCAGCAGCTTAGCGGGGAGAGAGGAAAAACTGTTTTTT
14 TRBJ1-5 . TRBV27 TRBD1 CASSGTVSNQPQHF TGTGCCAGCAGTGGGACAGTTAGCAATCAGCCCCAGCATTTT
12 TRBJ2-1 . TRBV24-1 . CATSPRYNEQFF TGTGCCACCAGCCCCCGGTACAATGAGCAGTTCTTC
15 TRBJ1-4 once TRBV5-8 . CASSLSGTANEKLFF TGTGCCAGCAGCTTGAGCGGGACGGCTAATGAAAAACTGTTTTTT
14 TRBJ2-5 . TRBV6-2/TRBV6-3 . CASSYRLAGETQYF TGTGCCAGCAGTTACCGGCTAGCAGGGGAGACCCAGTACTTC
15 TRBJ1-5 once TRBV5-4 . CASSLEGGNNQPQHF TGTGCCAGCAGCTTGGAGGGGGGGAACAATCAGCCCCAGCATTTT
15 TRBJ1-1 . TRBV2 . CASSEVRQLNTEAFF TGTGCCAGCAGTGAAGTAAGACAGCTGAACACTGAAGCTTTCTTT
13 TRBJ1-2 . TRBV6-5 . CASSYSRVLGYTF TGTGCCAGCAGTTACTCTAGGGTCCTTGGCTACACCTTC
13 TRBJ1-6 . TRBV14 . CASSPRGNSPLHF TGTGCCAGCAGCCCCAGGGGTAATTCACCCCTCCACTTT
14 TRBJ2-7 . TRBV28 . CASRLRDNSYEQYF TGTGCCAGCAGACTCCGGGACAACTCCTACGAGCAGTACTTC
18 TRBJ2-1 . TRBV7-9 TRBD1 CASSSHWAGTGAYNEQFF TGTGCCAGCAGCTCCCATTGGGCGGGGACAGGGGCCTACAATGAGCAGTTCTTC
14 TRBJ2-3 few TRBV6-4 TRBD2 CASSERGGTDTQYF TGTGCCAGCAGCGAGCGGGGGGGAACAGATACGCAGTATTTT
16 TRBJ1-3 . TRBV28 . CASSSPGGGSGNTIYF TGTGCCAGCAGTTCTCCGGGGGGGGGCTCTGGAAACACCATATATTTT
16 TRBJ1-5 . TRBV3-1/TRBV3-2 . CASSFGWPYSNQPQHF TGTGCCAGCAGCTTCGGGTGGCCTTATAGCAATCAGCCCCAGCATTTT
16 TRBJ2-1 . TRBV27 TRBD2 CASRGSGATSVNEQFF TGTGCCAGCAGGGGTAGCGGGGCGACCTCCGTCAATGAGCAGTTCTTC
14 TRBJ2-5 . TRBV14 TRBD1 CASSPKDRGETQYF TGTGCCAGCAGCCCTAAGGACAGGGGAGAGACCCAGTACTTC